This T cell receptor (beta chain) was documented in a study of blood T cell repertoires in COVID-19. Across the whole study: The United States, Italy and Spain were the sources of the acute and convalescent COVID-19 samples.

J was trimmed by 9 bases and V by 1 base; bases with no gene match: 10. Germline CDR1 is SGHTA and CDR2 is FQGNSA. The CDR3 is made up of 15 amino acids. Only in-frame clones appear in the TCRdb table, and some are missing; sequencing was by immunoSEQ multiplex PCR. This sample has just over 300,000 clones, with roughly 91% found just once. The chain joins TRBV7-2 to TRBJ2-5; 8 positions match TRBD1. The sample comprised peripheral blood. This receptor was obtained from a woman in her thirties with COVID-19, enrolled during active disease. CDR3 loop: CASSLVGQGAESQYF. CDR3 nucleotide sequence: TGTGCCAGCAGCTTAGTGGGGCAGGGGGCTGAGTCCCAGTACTTC.